This note documents a single T cell receptor (beta chain) sequence. Its antigen is undetermined. This record comes from a study of T-cell reconstitution after alpha-beta-depleted transplantation in children. With V trimmed by 5 bases and J by 11 bases, 8 bases remained unmatched. In germline, CDR1 is KGHDR, CDR2 SFDVKD. This CDR3 is built from 13 residues. Construction of the TCRbeta library involved unique molecular identifiers. TCRdb itself ran the PCR reads through MiXCR, one entry per CDR3 protein. Here the sample spans fewer than 750,000 distinct CDR3 sequences, around 27% being singletons. Study-level findings and limits: After one year, T-cell counts and TCRbeta diversity mostly came from new T cells. Two months or so post-transplant, alpha-beta T cells reportedly derived from several hundred expanded graft clones.

The origin of this receptor is a boy in the first two years of life with Wiskott-Aldrich syndrome, due to receive a stem cell transplant. The specimen comprised PBMCs, sampled before TCRalphabeta/CD19-depleted stem cell transplant. The rearrangement joins TRBV24-1 to TRBJ2-3; TRBD1 matches at 8 bases. CDR3 nucleotide sequence: TGTGCCACCAGTGCCCCCGGACAGGGCGAGCAGTATTTT. Its translation: CATSAPGQGEQYF.